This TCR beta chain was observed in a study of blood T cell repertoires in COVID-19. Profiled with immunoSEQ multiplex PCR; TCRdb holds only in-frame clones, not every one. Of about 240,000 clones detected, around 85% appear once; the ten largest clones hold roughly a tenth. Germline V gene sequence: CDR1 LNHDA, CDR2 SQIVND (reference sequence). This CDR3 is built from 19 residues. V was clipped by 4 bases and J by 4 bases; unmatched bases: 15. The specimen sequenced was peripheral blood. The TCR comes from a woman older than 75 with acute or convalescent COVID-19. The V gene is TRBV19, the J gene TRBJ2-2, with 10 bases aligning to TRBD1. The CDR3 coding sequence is TGTGCCAGTAGTAAAAGACAGGGGGCGACGGAAAGATCCACCGGGGAGCTGTTTTTT. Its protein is CASSKRQGATERSTGELFF.